Included here is one TCR beta chain sequence, with context. Its antigen is still unknown. This sample is part of a study of T cells in Graves' hyperthyroidism and ophthalmopathy. Regions amplified from RNA transcripts were the TCR beta CDR3 regions. An initial round of RT-PCR targeting the TCR CDR3 relied on the HTBI primer set. Each CDR3 protein is one row after TCRdb ran MiXCR on the multiplex PCR reads. In the table there are almost 250,000 distinct CDR3 sequences, approximately 23% of which are singletons. Notes on the study in general: Most thyroid clonotypes with frequency above 0.001 were detected in blood.

Each ophthalmopathy patient scored at least 3 on the Clinical Activity Score and at least 4 on NOSPECS grade, with duration under 3 months. Criteria for exclusion of patients were uncontrolled infection, other autoimmune disease, pregnancy or lactation. From germline, CDR1 is MNHNS and CDR2 SASEGT. The CDR3 spans 15 residues. V was cut by 3 bases and J by 0 bases, with 11 bases left in between. The chain joins TRBV6-1 to TRBJ2-5, with a weak D call TRBD2 (5 bases). Sequenced: blood. This receptor was identified in a woman in her 40s with Graves' ophthalmopathy. The CDR3 loop is CASSEGGRYQETQYF. As DNA, the CDR3 is TGTGCCAGCAGTGAGGGCGGGCGCTACCAAGAGACCCAGTACTTC.